These 7 T cell receptor beta chains originate from one sample sequenced in a study of blood T cell repertoires in COVID-19 (dated by TCRdb to 2018 to 2021). The library was generated by the immunoSEQ multiplex PCR assay. TCRdb mirrors the immuneACCESS table, restricted to in-frame sequences. Some clones are absent from its copies; in checked studies, under half trace to an unresolved V gene, and the reason for the others is unknown. This sample is represented by 200,000 to 300,000 clones; approximately 88% of them were singletons. The ten largest clonotypes hold roughly 6.8% of the sample. The sequencing sample was made of peripheral blood. The receptors derive from a woman aged 30 to 39 with COVID-19, enrolled during active disease.

This rearrangement joins TRBV5-1 to TRBJ2-5; TRBD2 matches 12 bases. The V segment lost 5 bases and the J segment 0 bases; nucleotides outside the gene matches: 5. Germline lookup yields CDR1 SGHRS and CDR2 YFSETQ. This CDR3 spans 16 amino acids. CDR3 DNA sequence: TGCGCCAGCAGATCGGGGACTAGCGGGTACCAAGAGACCCAGTACTTC. Amino acid sequence: CASRSGTSGYQETQYF.

This chain uses TRBV4-1 with TRBJ1-2; D possibly corresponds to TRBD1 (5 bases). CDR1 and CDR2 (germline): MGHRA, YSYEKL. The CDR3 contains 15 residues. The ends were cut back, 0 bases at V and 1 base at J, with 9 bases in the middle. In nucleotides, the CDR3 is TGCGCCAGCAGCCAAGATCCGGGGGGTAACTATGGCTACACCTTC. Translated: CASSQDPGGNYGYTF.

V gene TRBV27 combines with J gene TRBJ2-7; weak D call: TRBD1 (6 bases). Germline loops: CDR1 MNHEY, CDR2 SMNVEV (reference sequence). V shed 8 bases and J shed 1 base, with 15 bases lying between them. The CDR3 runs to 14 residues. The CDR3 DNA reads TGTGCCAGCGGAACAACAGGGACATCCTACGAGCAGTACGTC. Its translation: CASGTTGTSYEQYV.

J is TRBJ2-2 and V is TRBV6-6, with TRBD1 matching 7 bases. The CDR3 is 22 residues long. Germline V CDR1 and CDR2: MNHNY, SVGAGI (reference sequence). The trim removed 8 bases at V and 0 bases at J, leaving 27 bases unmatched. CDR3 nucleotides: TGTGCCAGCGGCTGGAGGTATACAGGGGTTAAGTCGGAAGTTACGAACACCGGGGAGCTGTTTTTT. It encodes CASGWRYTGVKSEVTNTGELFF.

This sequence joins TRBV4-2 and TRBJ2-2; 7 bases are a match to TRBD2. V lost 4 bases to trimming and J lost 3 bases; unmatched junction nucleotides: 5. Germline V gene data show CDR1 as LGHNA and CDR2 as YNFKEQ. This CDR3 is built from 15 residues. The CDR3 bases are TGTGCCAGCAGCCTCCGACTAGCATACACCGGGGAGCTGTTTTTT. This gives the protein CASSLRLAYTGELFF.

CDR3 coding DNA: TGTGCCACGGAGTGGGGGGGGAATCAGCCCCAGCATTTT. Translated, it gives CATEWGGNQPQHF. The V call is TRBV19, the J call TRBJ1-5; the D gene is possibly TRBD1 (5 bases). The CDR3 contains 13 residues. Germline lookup yields CDR1 LNHDA and CDR2 SQIVND (reference sequence). V was pared by 10 bases and J by 4 bases, with 14 bases between. Full variable domain (remainder filled in from reference TRBV19 and TRBJ1-5): DGGITQSPKYLFRKEGQNVTLSCEQNLNHDAMYWYRQDPGQGLRLIYYSQIVNDFQKGDIAEGYSVSREKKESFPLTVTSAQKNPTAFYLCATEWGGNQPQHFGDGTRLSIL.

The genes are TRBV5-4 and TRBJ2-3; 7 bases map to TRBD1. The length of the CDR3 is 15 residues. CDR1 is SGHNT, CDR2 YYREEE, per germline (reference sequence). V trimming: 2 bases; J trimming: 2 bases; junction bases outside the gene matches: 5. CDR3 DNA: TGTGCCAGCAGCTTTAGGGGACAGCCCACAGATACGCAGTATTTT. Protein: CASSFRGQPTDTQYF.